This T cell receptor beta chain was sequenced for a study of blood T cell repertoires in COVID-19. This CDR3 has 11 amino acids. V was trimmed by 10 bases and J by 5 bases, leaving 11 bases between them. CDR1 and CDR2 (germline): LGHDT, YNNKEL (reference sequence). Sequenced by immunoSEQ multiplex PCR; TCRdb stores in-frame clones only, minus some. The sample carries about 200,000 clones, just over 85% recorded once. To note about this clone: A much larger clone sits a single nucleotide away, making a read error possible. The sample contains more than one DNA sequence encoding this CDR3.

This sequence joins TRBV3-1 (or the pseudogene TRBV3-2) and TRBJ1-1; possible D gene TRBD1, 5 bases. This receptor was obtained from a man aged 45-60 years with acute or convalescent COVID-19. Sequencing was performed on peripheral blood. This chain's CDR3 is CATRGGTEAFF. The CDR3 DNA reads as TGTGCCACCCGGGGGGGTACTGAAGCTTTCTTT.